This TCR beta chain appears in the sequencing data of a study of CD8+ T cells in alopecia areata (dated by TCRdb to 2017 to 2018). Turning to the overall study: The treated patients took part in an open-label pilot trial in which moderate-to-severe alopecia areata was treated with oral tofacitinib at 5 to 10 mg twice daily. Patients stayed on tofacitinib for 6 to 18 months and then had 6 months of follow-up off drug so that delayed response and recurrence could be assessed. In treated patients, disease severity was measured using the SALT score, which gives the percentage of scalp surface area affected. In both human patients and the C3H/HeJ mouse model, the study applied high-throughput TCRbeta sequencing to look at T cell clonal expansion in alopecia areata. Human TCRbeta sequencing covered scalp tissue and sorted CD4+ and CD8+ peripheral blood T cells from patchy and totalis/universalis alopecia areata patients and healthy controls. Biopsies were taken from tofacitinib-treated patients at baseline and at 4 and 24 weeks of treatment, and a later scalp biopsy was taken in several of the tofacitinib-treated patients. Scalp clonality was compared across normal scalp (n=4), patchy alopecia areata scalp (n=8), and alopecia totalis/universalis scalp (n=8). RNA came from the PAXgene miRNA kit for fixed scalp, the miRNeasy kit for PBMCs, and the RNeasy kit for mouse skin. Amplification of TCRbeta CDR3 regions was done by immunoSEQ multiplex PCR using 35 Vbeta forward primers and 13 Jbeta reverse primers.

The CDR3 holds 14 amino acids from the cysteine to the phenylalanine. Here the CDR3 DNA is all that survives: 42 bases in frame from base 1. The junction shows trimming of 6 bases on V and 1 base on J, plus 10 bases between the germline ends. Sequences MNHEY (CDR1) and SMNVEV (CDR2) are obtained from the germline V gene (reference sequence). What the work shows at the level of the full study, not this receptor alone: Many expanded lesional clones were found to persist in scalp and blood during tofacitinib treatment, and relapse after treatment cessation may be partly explained by this persistence. Scalp TCR repertoire analysis is complicated because resident alphabeta T cells in normal human skin are also sequenced, whereas mouse skin is dominated by gammadelta T cells. Because the treated cohort was small and had just a single nonresponder, larger studies are needed to establish links between baseline CD8+ expansion and response. Shared TCR sequences between patients were less evident than in mice, which may be partly attributable to HLA diversity in the patient population. Compared with normal scalp, lesional scalp, particularly in alopecia totalis/universalis, had higher clonality and more expanded CD8+ clones, which suggests antigenic drive. Tofacitinib significantly lowered scalp clonality and the number of expanded CD8+ clones among the top 100 scalp clones.

This clone was picked up one time. There is no known antigen for this receptor. The sample holds no much larger clone one base away, and base qualities are not on file. Read against the paper, the sample's time point label means: approximately 4 weeks on oral tofacitinib. The treatment or condition label for this specimen denotes: oral pan-JAK inhibitor, 5-10 mg twice daily. Lesional scalp punch biopsies and peripheral blood were obtained from alopecia areata patients. PBMCs were isolated by density centrifugation and stained for CD3, CD4 and CD8, after which CD4+ and CD8+ T cells were sorted on a FACSAria. Libraries were built with the immunoSEQ multiplex PCR assay. For TCR sequencing, RNA was extracted from every sample and reverse transcribed into cDNA to serve as template. SuperScript III was used for first-strand cDNA synthesis, primed with a 2:1 mix of oligo-dT and random hexamers. A synthetic immune receptor repertoire was used to gauge amplification bias, and whatever bias remained was removed computationally. Turning to the authors' computational methods: Raw reads were preprocessed to remove errors, and CDR3 was defined by IMGT conventions from the conserved cysteine to phenylalanine. Clonality was computed as 1 minus the Shannon entropy, with the entropy normalized by log2 of the number of productive unique TCRs. Scalp TCRbeta sequences were cross-referenced with sorted blood CD4 and CD8 repertoires so that the CD4 or CD8 identity of scalp clones could be inferred. TCRdb took over this immuneACCESS table, retaining in-frame rearrangements with V and J assigned. Such tables are incomplete; in checked studies, under half of the missing clones stem from an unresolved V gene, and the remainder is unexplained. V, J and clone size were drawn from that table, and D and trimming were deduced from the DNA. In all, the sample holds 120,000 or so clones, and over 55% of those were seen once. Roughly 5% of the sample belongs to the ten largest clones.

This TCR was recovered from a human donor with alopecia areata. The source was CD4+ T cells sorted from blood, collected at week 4, from a patient treated with tofacitinib. The V and J segments used are TRBV27 and TRBJ2-1; the D gene remains uncertain. The nucleotide sequence reads as follows: TGTGCCAGCAGCAAACACGAATCCTACAATGAGCAGTTCTTC. Translated, it reads CASSKHESYNEQFF.